The 14 T cell receptor beta chains in this list originate from one sample, sequenced in a study of shared clonotypes between healthy human individuals. The assay was immunoSEQ multiplex PCR, and TCRdb's table has in-frame clones only and misses some. The table records around 1.4 million clones, approximately 98.5% of them present only once. Sequencing was performed on naive CD4+ T cells sorted from blood. Described subset: CD45RA+ positively selected. These receptors originate from a man between 25 and 39 years old in good health.

Concerning this clone: The sample carries other DNA sequences with the same CDR3. This chain connects TRBV5-1 to TRBJ2-2, with 7 bases identical to TRBD1. There are 13 residues in the CDR3. The germline CDR1 and CDR2 sequences are SGHRS and YFSETQ. V was pared by 5 bases and J by 5 bases, with 3 bases of the junction left unmatched. This CDR3 is CASSLTGTGELFF. The CDR3 DNA reads as TGCGCCAGCAGTTTGACAGGGACCGGGGAGCTGTTTTTT.

V is TRBV18 and J is TRBJ1-1; tentative D call: TRBD1 (5 bases). Trimming pared 2 bases from V and 0 bases from J, leaving 16 bases between. This CDR3 contains 17 residues. Germline loops: CDR1 KGHSH, CDR2 LQKENI. The CDR3 protein is CASSPGGGLRLNTEAFF. The CDR3 coding sequence is TGTGCCAGCTCACCAGGGGGAGGACTCCGCTTGAACACTGAAGCTTTCTTT.

The rearrangement uses TRBV5-1 and TRBJ2-1; TRBD2 aligns across 10 bases. Germline values: CDR1 SGHRS, CDR2 YFSETQ. V dropped 1 base and J dropped 6; count of bases not matched to a gene: 4. This CDR3 contains 15 residues. The CDR3 loop is CASSLSASGSNEQFF. CDR3 sequence (DNA): TGCGCCAGCAGCTTGTCTGCTAGCGGGAGCAATGAGCAGTTCTTC.

The chain links TRBV5-1 to TRBJ2-1; 7 bases align to TRBD1. Germline-derived CDR1 and CDR2 are SGHRS and YFSETQ. J was trimmed by 6 bases and V by 1 base; bases with no gene match: 4. The CDR3 totals 14 residues. CDR3 DNA sequence: TGCGCCAGCAGCTTGCCGGGACAGCTCAATGAGCAGTTCTTC. This codes for CASSLPGQLNEQFF.

This clone was counted once. The chain's CDR3 is CASRLAGQETQYF. The CDR3 coding sequence is TGCGCCAGCAGACTAGCGGGACAAGAGACCCAGTACTTC. V is TRBV10-2 and J is TRBJ2-5; 10 bases align to TRBD2. CDR1 and CDR2 from the germline V gene are WSHSY and SAAADI. The CDR3 sequence is 13 residues long. The J segment lost 2 bases and the V segment lost 6 bases, leaving 0 bases of the junction unmatched.

The chain carries TRBV7-2 and TRBJ1-5; D gene ambiguous. The CDR3 length is 14 residues. Germline V gives CDR1 SGHTA, CDR2 FQGNSA. V was cut by 6 bases and J by 5 bases, with 14 bases left in between. In nucleotides, the CDR3 is TGTGCCAGCAGACGAGACGGATTACATCAGCCCCAGCATTTT. This translates into CASRRDGLHQPQHF.

The rearrangement links TRBV10-3 to TRBJ2-3; a possible D gene is TRBD1 (6 bases). This CDR3 contains 14 residues. Germline CDR1 reads ENHRY; CDR2 reads SYGVKD. V lost 6 bases to trimming and J lost 3 bases, with 13 bases between them. The CDR3 DNA reads TGTGCCATCAGCCCAGGGGTTAGGACAGATACGCAGTATTTT. It yields the protein CAISPGVRTDTQYF.

The J gene is TRBJ2-1, the V gene TRBV28; 9 positions agree with TRBD1. V lost 5 bases and J lost 7; bases outside the gene matches: 15. CDR1 is MDHEN, CDR2 SYDVKM, per germline. The CDR3 contains 17 residues. CDR3 loop: CASSPWAGQGMSNEQFF. The CDR3 DNA sequence: TGTGCCAGCAGTCCCTGGGCAGGACAGGGGATGTCGAATGAGCAGTTCTTC.

In its sample, this clone was seen once. The sample holds other DNA sequences that translate to the same CDR3. The chain combines TRBV9 with TRBJ2-3; the D gene is possibly TRBD1 (5 bases). V was pared by 2 bases and J by 2 bases, with 9 bases between. Germline assignment: CDR1 SGDLS and CDR2 YYNGEE. The CDR3 is 14 residues long. This CDR3 is CASSVRTFTDTQYF. In DNA, the CDR3 is TGTGCCAGCAGCGTGAGGACATTCACAGATACGCAGTATTTT.

J is TRBJ1-1 and V is TRBV28; D call uncertain. The CDR3 is 12 residues long. With 10 bases removed from V and 0 bases from J, the gap between germline ends came to 9 bases. Germline V gives CDR1 MDHEN, CDR2 SYDVKM. CDR3 nucleotides: TGTGCCACTGGGGTCATGAACACTGAAGCTTTCTTT. Residues: CATGVMNTEAFF.

This sequence joins TRBV28 and TRBJ2-7; 11 positions match TRBD2. Trimming cost V 3 bases and J 3 bases; bases outside gene matches: 10. The CDR3 runs to 17 residues. Germline CDR1 MDHEN, CDR2 SYDVKM. Here the CDR3 reads CASSFRLAGLGVYEQYF. The CDR3 DNA is TGTGCCAGCAGTTTCAGACTAGCGGGATTAGGAGTCTACGAGCAGTACTTC.

V usage is TRBV11-2 and J usage is TRBJ2-1, with TRBD1 matching 9 bases. Per the germline V gene, CDR1 is SGHAT and CDR2 is FQNNGV. The CDR3 has 18 residues. V was pared by 1 base and J by 4 bases, with 11 bases of the junction left unmatched. CDR3 in amino acids: CASSLVRDRVGRYNEQFF. The CDR3 region has the DNA TGTGCCAGCAGCTTAGTTCGGGACAGGGTAGGGAGGTACAATGAGCAGTTCTTC.

The CDR3: CASSLGGLQGLDQPQHF. CDR3 DNA sequence: TGCGCCAGCAGCTTGGGGGGCCTACAGGGGCTGGATCAGCCCCAGCATTTT. The rearrangement uses TRBV5-1 and TRBJ1-5; TRBD1 matches at 7 bases. The junction had 11 bases not matched to a gene; V was cut back by 0 bases and J by 5 bases. This CDR3 comprises 17 residues. The germline gives CDR1 SGHRS, CDR2 YFSETQ.

With respect to this clone: Other nucleotide sequences in the sample specify the same CDR3. The chain couples TRBV20-1 to TRBJ2-7, with D unresolved. The V gene's germline CDR1 is DFQATT and CDR2 SNEGSKA (reference sequence). Trimming cost V 6 bases and J 4 bases, with 7 bases left between them. The CDR3 is 10 residues long. For the CDR3, the DNA is TGCAGTGCGGGCCCTTACGAGCAGTACTTC. Translated: CSAGPYEQYF.